This T cell receptor beta chain was recorded in a study of blood T cell repertoires in COVID-19. Study in general: Sites in the United States, Italy and Spain provided acute and convalescent COVID-19 samples.

V was pared by 2 bases and J by 14 bases, with 5 bases of the junction left unmatched. This CDR3 is 13 amino acids long. From germline, CDR1 is MNHNS and CDR2 SASEGT. Libraries were prepared by immunoSEQ multiplex PCR; TCRdb keeps only in-frame clonotypes and omits some of them. The profile covers approximately 59,000 clones, with roughly 84% appearing a single time and around 4.5% taken by the ten largest. This TCR derives from a man aged 40-49 years with active COVID-19. The chain has TRBV6-1 and TRBJ2-1; TRBD1 matches at 11 bases. Material for sequencing was peripheral blood. The DNA of the CDR3 is TGTGCCAGCAGTGAAAATCGGGACAGGGGGAAGTTCTTC. Protein product: CASSENRDRGKFF.